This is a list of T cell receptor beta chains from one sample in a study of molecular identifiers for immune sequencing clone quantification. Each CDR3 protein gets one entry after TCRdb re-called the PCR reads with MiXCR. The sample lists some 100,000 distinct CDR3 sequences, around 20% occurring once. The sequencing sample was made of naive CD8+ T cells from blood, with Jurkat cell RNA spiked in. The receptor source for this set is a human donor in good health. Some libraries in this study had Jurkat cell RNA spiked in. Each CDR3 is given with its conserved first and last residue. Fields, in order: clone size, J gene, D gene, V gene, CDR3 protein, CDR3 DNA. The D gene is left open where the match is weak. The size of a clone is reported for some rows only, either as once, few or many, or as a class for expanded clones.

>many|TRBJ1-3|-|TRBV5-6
CASSLDTAAGNTIYF
TGTGCCAGCAGCTTGGATACCGCGGCTGGAAACACCATATATTTT
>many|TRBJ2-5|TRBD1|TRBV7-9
CASSPWDRVIQETQYF
TGTGCCAGCAGCCCTTGGGACAGGGTAATCCAAGAGACCCAGTACTTC
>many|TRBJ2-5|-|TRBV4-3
CASSPSLRVAETQYF
TGCGCCAGCAGCCCGAGCTTGAGGGTTGCGGAGACCCAGTACTTC
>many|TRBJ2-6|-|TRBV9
CASRLDRSLFKGANVLTF
TGTGCCAGCAGACTTGACAGGTCCTTATTTAAAGGGGCCAACGTCCTGACTTTC
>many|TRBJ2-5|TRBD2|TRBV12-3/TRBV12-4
CASNSGGYQETQYF
TGTGCCAGCAACAGCGGGGGGTACCAAGAGACCCAGTACTTC
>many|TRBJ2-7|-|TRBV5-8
CASSLETGIEQYF
TGTGCCAGCAGCTTGGAAACAGGTATCGAGCAGTACTTC
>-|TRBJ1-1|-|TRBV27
CASSLIGSEAFF
TGTGCCAGCAGTTTAATTGGTTCAGAAGCTTTCTTT
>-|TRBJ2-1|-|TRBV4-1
CASSPVGGSLYNEQFF
TGCGCCAGCAGCCCGGTAGGAGGGAGTCTGTATAATGAGCAGTTCTTC
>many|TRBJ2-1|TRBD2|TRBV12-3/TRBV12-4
CASSRAGVPPEQFF
TGTGCCAGCAGTCGAGCGGGGGTACCCCCCGAGCAGTTCTTC
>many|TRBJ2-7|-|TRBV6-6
CASSQGGGAVVEQYF
TGTGCCAGCAGTCAGGGGGGGGGGGCCGTGGTCGAGCAGTACTTC
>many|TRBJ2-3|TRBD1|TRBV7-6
CASSLARDRRGTDTQYF
TGTGCCAGCAGCTTAGCCAGGGACAGGAGGGGCACAGATACGCAGTATTTT
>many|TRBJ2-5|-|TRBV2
CASKGGRIQETQYF
TGTGCGAGCAAAGGGGGACGGATCCAAGAGACCCAGTACTTC
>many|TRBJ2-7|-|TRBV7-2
CASSPGVSEQYF
TGTGCCAGCAGCCCCGGCGTTAGTGAGCAGTACTTC
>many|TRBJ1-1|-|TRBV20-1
CSASPGFGTEAFF
TGCAGTGCTAGCCCCGGGTTTGGCACTGAAGCTTTCTTT
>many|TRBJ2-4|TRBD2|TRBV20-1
CSARAGLEGAKNIQYF
TGCAGTGCTAGAGCCGGACTAGAGGGGGCCAAAAACATTCAGTACTTC
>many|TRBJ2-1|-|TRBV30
CAWSETLGVNEQFF
TGTGCCTGGAGTGAAACCCTGGGGGTCAATGAGCAGTTCTTC
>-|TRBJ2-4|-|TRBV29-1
CSVVTTNIQYF
TGCAGCGTTGTTACCACAAACATTCAGTACTTC
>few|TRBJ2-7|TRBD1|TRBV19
CASSSGSGTGFYEQYF
TGTGCCAGTAGTAGCGGGTCTGGGACAGGATTCTACGAGCAGTACTTC
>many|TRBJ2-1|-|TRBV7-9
CASSLAPGTGTGDEQFF
TGTGCCAGCAGCTTAGCCCCGGGAACAGGGACTGGTGATGAGCAGTTCTTC
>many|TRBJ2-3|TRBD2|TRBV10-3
CAISDPLIGSGGEVDTQYF
TGTGCCATCAGTGACCCTCTCATCGGTAGCGGGGGGGAGGTGGATACGCAGTATTTT
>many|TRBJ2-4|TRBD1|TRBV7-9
CASSVRDSHLAKNIQYF
TGTGCCAGCAGCGTCCGGGACAGTCATCTAGCCAAAAACATTCAGTACTTC
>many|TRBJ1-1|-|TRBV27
CASKQGLEAFF
TGTGCCAGCAAGCAGGGGCTAGAAGCTTTCTTT
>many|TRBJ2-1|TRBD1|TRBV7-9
CASSRQGTYPYNEQFF
TGTGCCAGCAGCCGACAGGGGACCTACCCCTACAATGAGCAGTTCTTC
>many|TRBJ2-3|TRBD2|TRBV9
CASSSLAGGPVDTQYF
TGTGCCAGCAGCAGCCTAGCGGGGGGGCCTGTAGATACGCAGTATTTT
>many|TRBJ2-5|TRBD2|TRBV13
CASSLGGSGGDSEETQYF
TGTGCCAGCAGCTTAGGGGGTAGCGGGGGCGATAGTGAAGAGACCCAGTACTTC
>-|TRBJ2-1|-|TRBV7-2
CASSLGAGKVDNEQLF
TGTGCCAGCAGCTTAGGGGCAGGGAAGGTGGACAATGAGCAGCTCTTC
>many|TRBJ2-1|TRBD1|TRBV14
CASSQRIRGSSYNEQFF
TGTGCCAGCAGCCAAAGGATCAGGGGGAGCTCCTACAATGAGCAGTTCTTC
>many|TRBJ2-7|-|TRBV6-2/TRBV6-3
CASSRDRSLSYEQYF
TGTGCCAGCAGCCGCGACAGGAGTCTTTCCTACGAGCAGTACTTC
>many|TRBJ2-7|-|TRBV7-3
CASSLFLGDEQYF
TGTGCCAGCAGCTTATTTTTAGGGGACGAGCAGTACTTC
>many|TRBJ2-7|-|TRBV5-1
CASSFGLGGHEQYF
TGCGCCAGCAGCTTTGGGCTGGGGGGCCACGAGCAGTACTTC
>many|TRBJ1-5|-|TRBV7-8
CASSPGSSQPQHF
TGTGCCAGCAGCCCCGGGAGTAGCCAGCCCCAGCATTTT
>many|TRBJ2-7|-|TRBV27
CASSLYPQVFQAYEQYF
TGTGCCAGCAGTTTATACCCCCAAGTCTTTCAAGCCTACGAGCAGTACTTC
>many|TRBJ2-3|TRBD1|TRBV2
CASPGTGTDTQYF
TGTGCCAGCCCGGGGACAGGGACAGATACGCAGTATTTT
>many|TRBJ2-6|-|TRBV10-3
CAISQGGDSGANVLTF
TGTGCCATCAGTCAGGGGGGGGACTCTGGGGCCAACGTCCTGACTTTC
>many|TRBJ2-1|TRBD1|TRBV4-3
CASSQVAGGEQFF
TGCGCCAGCAGCCAAGTCGCAGGGGGTGAGCAGTTCTTC
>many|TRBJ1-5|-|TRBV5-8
CASSLVLEFQPQHF
TGTGCCAGCAGCTTGGTGTTAGAGTTTCAGCCCCAGCATTTT
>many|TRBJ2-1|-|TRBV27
CASSLVSIGEQFF
TGTGCCAGCAGTTTAGTTAGCATTGGTGAGCAGTTCTTC
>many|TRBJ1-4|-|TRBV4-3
CASSDLGDEKLFF
TGCGCCAGCAGCGATCTGGGGGATGAAAAACTGTTTTTT
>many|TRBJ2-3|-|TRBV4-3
CASSQEDPGRRLDTQYF
TGCGCCAGCAGCCAAGAAGACCCAGGGAGAAGGCTGGATACGCAGTATTTT
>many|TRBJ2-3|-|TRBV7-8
CASSLAVGRSDTQYF
TGTGCCAGCAGCTTAGCGGTAGGACGTTCCGATACGCAGTATTTT
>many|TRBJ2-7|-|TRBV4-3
CASSPESVGEQYF
TGCGCCAGCAGCCCAGAATCGGTCGGTGAGCAGTACTTC
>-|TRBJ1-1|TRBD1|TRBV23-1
CASPRAAGGPLNTEAFF
TGCGCCAGCCCCAGAGCAGCAGGGGGCCCTCTGAACACTGAAGCTTTCTTT
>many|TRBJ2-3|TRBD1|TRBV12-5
CASGLVQFDRGISSTDTQYF
TGTGCTAGTGGTTTGGTACAGTTCGACAGGGGGATTTCCAGCACAGATACGCAGTATTTT
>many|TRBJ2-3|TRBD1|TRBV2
CASSHPGQEPSTDTQYF
TGTGCCAGCAGTCACCCTGGACAGGAGCCGAGCACAGATACGCAGTATTTT
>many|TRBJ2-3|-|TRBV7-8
CASSLAGTFTDTQYF
TGTGCCAGCAGCTTAGCCGGGACCTTCACAGATACGCAGTATTTT
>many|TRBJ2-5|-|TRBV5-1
CASSLGYGSGETQYF
TGCGCCAGCAGCTTGGGATATGGGTCGGGAGAGACCCAGTACTTC
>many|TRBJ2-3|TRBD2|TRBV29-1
CSVEWGLAGDSQYF
TGCAGCGTTGAATGGGGACTAGCGGGAGATTCGCAGTATTTT
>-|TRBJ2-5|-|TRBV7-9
CASSPLSGTQWRETQYF
TGTGCCAGCAGCCCGCTATCCGGGACCCAATGGCGGGAGACCCAGTACTTC
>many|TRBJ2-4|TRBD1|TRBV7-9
CASSSSTGRENIQYF
TGTGCCAGCAGCTCGTCGACAGGGAGAGAAAACATTCAGTACTTC
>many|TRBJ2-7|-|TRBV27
CAGSLSAPGGMASGVVSYEQYF
TGTGCCGGCAGTTTATCGGCCCCCGGGGGCATGGCGTCAGGGGTCGTCTCCTACGAGCAGTACTTC
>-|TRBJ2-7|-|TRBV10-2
CASSESLAPYEQYF
TGCGCCAGCAGTGAGTCACTGGCCCCCTACGAGCAGTACTTC
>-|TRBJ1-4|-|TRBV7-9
CASSLLGLEEKLFF
TGTGCCAGCAGCTTATTGGGGTTGGAAGAAAAACTGTTTTTT
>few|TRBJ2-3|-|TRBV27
CASSNRLADTQYF
TGTGCCAGCAGCAACCGACTAGCAGATACGCAGTATTTT
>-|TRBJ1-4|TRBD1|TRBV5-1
CASRGGNVEKLFF
TGCGCCAGCAGAGGGGGCAACGTAGAAAAACTGTTTTTT
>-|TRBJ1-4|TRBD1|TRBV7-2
CASSTHRGREEKLFF
TGTGCCAGCAGCACACACAGGGGCCGTGAGGAAAAACTGTTTTTT
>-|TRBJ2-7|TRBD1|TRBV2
CASHRDRLSYEQYF
TGTGCCAGCCATCGGGACAGGCTCTCCTACGAGCAGTACTTC
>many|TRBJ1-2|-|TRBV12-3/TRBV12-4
CASKITGASYGYTF
TGTGCCAGCAAAATTACGGGCGCAAGTTATGGCTACACCTTC
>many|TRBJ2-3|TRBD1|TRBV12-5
CASGPPGGLFSTDTQYF
TGTGCTAGTGGACCTCCAGGGGGCCTTTTTTCCACAGATACGCAGTATTTT
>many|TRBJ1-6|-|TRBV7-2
CASSFHPGSSLSSYNSPLHF
TGTGCCAGCAGCTTCCATCCTGGCAGCTCCTTAAGCTCCTATAATTCACCCCTCCACTTT